Listed here is a single TCR beta chain. The antigen remains unidentified. The data were taken from a study of graft-versus-host responses after intestinal transplantation. Study at large: Grafts were multivisceral, liver-intestinal, or isolated intestinal. Among the recipients, all got anti-thymocyte globulin induction and then tacrolimus and steroids for approximately 3 years. General study points: Recipient marrow showed GvH clones, some seen first in ileum or blood.

The table came from immunoSEQ multiplex PCR; TCRdb's copy has only in-frame clones and leaves some out. This table holds around 77,000 clones, about 94% found once. With 4 bases removed from V and 5 bases from J, the gap between germline ends came to 13 bases. CDR1 and CDR2 from the germline V gene are SQVTM and ANQGSEA. The CDR3 totals 13 residues. The clonotype comes from a human donor who received an intestinal transplant. Sample: unstimulated CD8+ T cells sorted from spleen or lymph node cells, taken before intestinal transplant. V usage is TRBV29-1 and J usage is TRBJ2-3, with unresolved D. The CDR3 region is CSVAGSHKDTQYF. CDR3 DNA sequence: TGCAGCGTTGCCGGCAGTCACAAAGATACGCAGTATTTT.